Listed below are T cell receptor beta chains from one sample, sequenced in a study of T cells of healthy individuals. TCRdb fed the 5' RACE reads into MiXCR, producing one record per CDR3 protein. The sample shows under 70,000 distinct CDR3 sequences, roughly 15% of them seen only once. These TCRs come from a human donor in good health. CDR3s include the opening cysteine and the closing phenylalanine or tryptophan. A D gene is named only where the DNA matches it firmly. The size field is filled for only some rows; it gives once, few, many or a size class.

TRBV6-2/TRBV6-3	-	TRBJ2-1	many	TGTGCCAGCAGTTACGCGGTAGGGTCCTACAATGAGCAGTTCTTC	CASSYAVGSYNEQFF
TRBV2	TRBD1	TRBJ2-6	-	TGTGCCAGCAGGTACCCGGGACAGGGGTTCGGGGCCAACGTCCTGACTTTC	CASRYPGQGFGANVLTF
TRBV6-2/TRBV6-3	TRBD2	TRBJ2-1	many	TGTGCCAGCAGCCGACTAGCGGGAGAATGGAATGAGCAGTTCTTC	CASSRLAGEWNEQFF
TRBV4-3	-	TRBJ2-3	once	TGCGCCAGCAGCCATCTCGGGGCCGGGGACGTAGATACGCAGTATTTT	CASSHLGAGDVDTQYF
TRBV19	-	TRBJ1-5	-	TGTGCCACCTTAAGTGGGGGCCGCTTCAATCAGCCCCAGCATTTT	CATLSGGRFNQPQHF
TRBV20-1	-	TRBJ2-7	many	TGCAGTGCTAGAGATATAAATGGTTACGAGCAGTACTTC	CSARDINGYEQYF
TRBV19	-	TRBJ2-5	-	TGTGCCAGTAGTATGGCAGGGGTCCCCTTACAAGAGACCCAGTACTTC	CASSMAGVPLQETQYF
TRBV4-3	-	TRBJ1-1	few	TGCGCCAGCAGCCAAGTCCCAGCTATGAACACTGAAGCTTTCTTT	CASSQVPAMNTEAFF
TRBV12-3/TRBV12-4	TRBD1	TRBJ2-7	many	TGTGCCAGCAGCGGACAGGGGGCCTACGAGCAGTACTTC	CASSGQGAYEQYF
TRBV20-1	-	TRBJ2-5	-	TGCAGTGCTAGGAGAAATACTTATGAGACCCAGTACTTC	CSARRNTYETQYF
TRBV6-2/TRBV6-3	-	TRBJ2-7	-	TGTGCCACGTGGCGTGGCTCCTACGAGCAGTACTTC	CATWRGSYEQYF
TRBV15	TRBD1	TRBJ1-4	few	TGTGCCACCAGCAGTGGAAGGACAGGGGCTGAAAAACTGTTTTTT	CATSSGRTGAEKLFF
TRBV29-1	-	TRBJ2-7	few	TGCAGCGTTGGCCCTGGGACAATCTACGAGCAGTACTTC	CSVGPGTIYEQYF
TRBV9	TRBD2	TRBJ2-2	-	TGTGCCAGCAACCAAGGACTAGCGGGGGGACAAGGGGAGCTGTTTTTT	CASNQGLAGGQGELFF
TRBV7-9	TRBD2	TRBJ2-5	few	TGTGCCAGCAGCCCCCTAGCGGGGGAACAAGAGACCCAGTACTTC	CASSPLAGEQETQYF
TRBV11-2	TRBD1	TRBJ2-1	many	TGTGCCAGCAGCTTAACAGGGGGCTTTAACAATGAGCAGTTCTTC	CASSLTGGFNNEQFF
TRBV15	TRBD1	TRBJ1-5	few	TGTGCCACCAGCAGGGAGACAGGGGCGGGCAATCAGCCCCAGCATTTT	CATSRETGAGNQPQHF
TRBV20-1	TRBD2	TRBJ2-2	many	TGCAGTGCGGTGGGGACTAGCGGGGCCGGGGAGCTGTTTTTT	CSAVGTSGAGELFF
TRBV7-2	-	TRBJ1-5	few	TGTGCCAGCAGCGAAAGGGGCGATCAGCCCCAGCATTTT	CASSERGDQPQHF
TRBV11-1	-	TRBJ2-7	-	TGTGCCAGCAGCCCAGGGGGGCCATCAGCTGAGCAGTACTTC	CASSPGGPSAEQYF
TRBV9	-	TRBJ1-6	few	TGTGCCAGCAGCGCTGATAATTCACCCCTCCACTTT	CASSADNSPLHF
TRBV30	-	TRBJ1-3	-	TGTGCCTGGAGTGTACCCCAGTTGAGCTCTGGAAACACCATATATTTT	CAWSVPQLSSGNTIYF
TRBV5-8	TRBD2	TRBJ2-7	many	TGTGCCAGCAGTGGCCTAACGGGGGGCTACGAGCAGTACTTC	CASSGLTGGYEQYF
TRBV24-1	TRBD2	TRBJ2-7	-	TGTGCCACCAGTGAGGGGACTAGCGGCACCTACGAGCAGTACTTC	CATSEGTSGTYEQYF
TRBV7-9	TRBD2	TRBJ2-1	many	TGTGCCAGCAGCCAAGGCCACCGGGGACTAGCGGGGGCTAGCTCCTACAATGAGCAGTTCTTC	CASSQGHRGLAGASSYNEQFF
TRBV5-1	-	TRBJ1-4	-	TGCGCCAGCAGCTTGGGGAGGGGCACTAATGAAAAACTGTTTTTT	CASSLGRGTNEKLFF
TRBV20-1	-	TRBJ1-2	many	TGCAGTGCGAGCGACCACATAGGCTACACCTTC	CSASDHIGYTF
TRBV13	-	TRBJ2-7	many	TGTGCCTCTTCGGTCCAGGGTTTAACCTACGAGCAGTACTTC	CASSVQGLTYEQYF
TRBV24-1	-	TRBJ2-7	many	TGTGCCACCAGTGATAGGGAAGGGGCGGGCTACGAGCAGTACTTC	CATSDREGAGYEQYF
TRBV6-2/TRBV6-3	-	TRBJ2-1	many	TGTGCCAGCAGCTCGGTGGAATTGGATGAGCAGTTCTTC	CASSSVELDEQFF
TRBV9	-	TRBJ2-7	many	TGTGCCAGCAGCGCTGGGGACAAGAGCTCCTACGAGCAGTACTTC	CASSAGDKSSYEQYF
TRBV28	TRBD1	TRBJ2-3	few	TGTGCCAGCAGTCTAGGGGGACAGGGCTCAGATACGCAGTATTTT	CASSLGGQGSDTQYF
TRBV7-2	TRBD1	TRBJ2-3	few	TGTGCCAGCAGCCCCGGACAGGGGATAGCAGATACGCAGTATTTT	CASSPGQGIADTQYF
TRBV7-6	-	TRBJ2-6	many	TGTGCCAGCAGCTCTTTGGTTGTCAGCTCTGGGGCCAACGTCCTGACTTTC	CASSSLVVSSGANVLTF
TRBV7-2	-	TRBJ2-2	many	TGTGCCAACCGACCGACTGGATCGAACACCGGGGAGCTGTTTTTT	CANRPTGSNTGELFF
TRBV12-5	-	TRBJ2-5	-	TGTGCTAGTGGGCCCCCCGCAGGCCCCCAAGAGACCCAGTACTTC	CASGPPAGPQETQYF
TRBV6-2/TRBV6-3	-	TRBJ1-2	many	TGTGCCAGCAGTTCACCAGATAAGAACTATGGCTACACCTTC	CASSSPDKNYGYTF
TRBV20-1	TRBD1	TRBJ2-7	few	TGCAGTGCGCAGGGACAGGACCCCTACGAGCAGTACTTC	CSAQGQDPYEQYF
TRBV12-3/TRBV12-4	-	TRBJ2-6	few	TGTGCCAGCAGTTTATCCTCTGGGGCCAACGTCCTGACTTTC	CASSLSSGANVLTF
TRBV7-2	-	TRBJ1-3	-	TGTGCCAGCAGCTCCCGGACTGGGGCTGGAAACACCATATATTTT	CASSSRTGAGNTIYF
TRBV6-2/TRBV6-3	TRBD1	TRBJ2-2	-	TGTGCCAGCAGGAGGGACAGAGCGAACACCGGGGAGCTGTTTTTT	CASRRDRANTGELFF
TRBV29-1	-	TRBJ2-3	many	TGCAGCCAGGGGGGGGCGGGAGAATTAGATACGCAGTATTTT	CSQGGAGELDTQYF
TRBV27	TRBD2	TRBJ2-1	-	TGTGCCAGCAGTCCCTACCCAACTAGCGGGGGCTACAATGAGCAGTTCTTC	CASSPYPTSGGYNEQFF
TRBV11-2	-	TRBJ1-1	-	TGTGCCAGCAGTCTAGGACGTAACATGAACACTGAAGCTTTCTTT	CASSLGRNMNTEAFF
TRBV7-2	-	TRBJ1-3	many	TGTGCCAGCAGCCAGTTGACCCTCTCGACTTCTGGAAACACCATATATTTT	CASSQLTLSTSGNTIYF
TRBV7-2	-	TRBJ2-4	-	TGTGCCAGCAGCTTAGTAGGAGGACCGGAAAACATTCAGTACTTC	CASSLVGGPENIQYF
TRBV7-6	-	TRBJ2-7	-	TGTGCCAGCAGCCTCGGATGGGAGTCTATTGGGCAGTACTTC	CASSLGWESIGQYF
TRBV9	TRBD1	TRBJ1-1	-	TGTGCCAGCAGCGGACAGGGCGCTCAAATGAACACTGAAGCTTTCTTT	CASSGQGAQMNTEAFF
TRBV9	-	TRBJ1-3	-	TGTGCCAGCAGCGTAACAGGAACTGGAAACACCATATATTTT	CASSVTGTGNTIYF
TRBV5-1	-	TRBJ1-2	many	TGCGCCAGCAGCGTAGGACAGCCCTATGGCTACACCTTC	CASSVGQPYGYTF
TRBV4-2	-	TRBJ2-5	many	TGTGCCAGCAGCGCTCTGGGGCGGAGGGAAGAGACCCAGTACTTC	CASSALGRREETQYF
TRBV12-3/TRBV12-4	-	TRBJ1-1	many	TGTGCCAGCAGTTGGGGCGCCGGGGCTGAAGCTTTCTTT	CASSWGAGAEAFF
TRBV12-3/TRBV12-4	-	TRBJ2-7	few	TGTGCCAGCAGCCCCCTAGTGTTGGGCCCCTACGAGCAGTACTTC	CASSPLVLGPYEQYF
TRBV2	-	TRBJ2-2	few	TGTGCCAGCAGGGGGGTCGGCACCGGGGAGCTGTTTTTT	CASRGVGTGELFF
TRBV7-2	-	TRBJ1-2	few	TGTGCCAGCAGCACCAGAGGCGTCAGGACGCACTATGGCTACACCTTC	CASSTRGVRTHYGYTF
TRBV2	-	TRBJ1-5	many	TGTGCCAGCAGTTTGGGAGGGGATAGCAATCAGCCCCAGCATTTT	CASSLGGDSNQPQHF
TRBV19	-	TRBJ2-6	-	TGTGCCAGCACCCCTGTCATCTCTGGGGCCAACGTCCTGACTTTC	CASTPVISGANVLTF